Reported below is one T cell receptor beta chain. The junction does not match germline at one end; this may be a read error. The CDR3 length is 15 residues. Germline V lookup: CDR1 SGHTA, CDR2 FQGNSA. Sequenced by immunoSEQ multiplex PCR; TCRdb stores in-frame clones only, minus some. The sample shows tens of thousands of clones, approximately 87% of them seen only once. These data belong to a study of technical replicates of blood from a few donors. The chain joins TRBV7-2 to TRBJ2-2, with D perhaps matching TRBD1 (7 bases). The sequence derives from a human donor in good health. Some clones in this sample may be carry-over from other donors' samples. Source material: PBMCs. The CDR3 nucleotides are TGTGCCAGCAGCCTAGCGACAGGGCTTACCGGGGAGCTGTTTTTT. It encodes CASSLATGLTGELFF.